This T cell receptor (beta chain) comes out of a study of blood T cell repertoires in COVID-19. With V trimmed by 4 bases and J by 8 bases, 6 bases remained unmatched. Germline CDR1 SGHRS, CDR2 YFSETQ. This CDR3 contains 14 residues. Only in-frame clones appear in the TCRdb table, and some are missing; sequencing was by immunoSEQ multiplex PCR. The data contain about 440,000 clones, 90% of them seen just once; the ten biggest clones take up under 0.7%. Input material: PBMCs or T cells enriched from blood (not recorded which). The chain joins TRBV5-1 to TRBJ1-4; 9 bases align to TRBD1. The sequence was collected from a man in his late teens or twenties who had recovered from COVID-19. The CDR3 region is CASSTTGGEEKLFF. The CDR3 DNA is TGCGCCAGCAGCACGACAGGGGGAGAGGAAAAACTGTTTTTT.